Each of the 29 T cell receptor beta chains below was sequenced from the same sample in a study of T cells after yellow fever vaccination. TCRdb re-analysed the 5' RACE reads in MiXCR, keeping a single row per CDR3 protein. Here the sample spans over 300,000 distinct CDR3 sequences, over 3.5% being singletons. The specimen comprised PBMCs, sampled 5 days after the yellow fever booster vaccination. The receptors were gathered from a man between 18 and 35 years old who received the YFV17D yellow fever vaccine.

The sample holds a few counts of this clonotype. CDR3 residues: CSARDPRTGGNQPQHF. The CDR3 nucleotides read TGCAGTGCTAGAGACCCCCGGACCGGGGGGAATCAGCCCCAGCATTTT. The genes are TRBV20-1 and TRBJ1-5; D might be TRBD1 (5 bases). The CDR3 consists of 16 residues. Germline CDR1 reads DFQATT; CDR2 reads SNEGSKA (reference sequence). V lost 0 bases, J lost 4 bases, and 16 bases lay in between.

The table lists this clonotype with a few counts. The CDR3 DNA reads TGTGCCAGCAGCCAAGGGAGGGGCGGGGGAGAGACCCAGTACTTC. Protein product: CASSQGRGGGETQYF. The genes are TRBV7-9 and TRBJ2-5; 7 positions match TRBD2. Trimming removed 5 bases from V and 4 bases from J; junction bases left unmatched: 10. The CDR3 is made up of 15 amino acids. From germline, CDR1 is SEHNR and CDR2 FQNEAQ (reference sequence).

This clonotype came up a few times. The chain is built from TRBV9 and TRBJ1-4; D is uncertain. Germline loops: CDR1 SGDLS, CDR2 YYNGEE. Trimming stripped 4 bases from V and 3 bases from J, with 7 bases between. This CDR3 comprises 13 residues. The CDR3 loop reads CASSSPPNEKLFF. The CDR3 region has the DNA TGTGCCAGCAGCTCTCCCCCTAATGAAAAACTGTTTTTT.

This clonotype appeared many times. The chain links TRBV7-2 to TRBJ2-3; D perhaps matches TRBD1 (6 bases). Trimming pared 6 bases from V and 0 bases from J, leaving 13 bases between. Germline-derived CDR1 and CDR2 are SGHTA and FQGNSA. The CDR3 spans 15 residues. CDR3 amino acids: CASRTDRISTDTQYF. CDR3 bases: TGTGCCAGCAGGACCGACAGGATAAGCACAGATACGCAGTATTTT. The variable domain in full, completed from reference TRBV7-2 and TRBJ2-3, reads GAGVSQSPSNKVTEKGKDVELRCDPISGHTALYWYRQSLGQGLEFLIYFQGNSAPDKSGLPSDRFSAERTGGSVSTLTIQRTQQEDSAVYLCASRTDRISTDTQYFGPGTRLTVL.

The J gene is TRBJ2-6, the V gene TRBV2; D is perhaps TRBD1 (5 bases). Germline CDR1 reads SNHLY; CDR2 reads FYNNEI. V shed 6 bases and J shed 4 bases, with 13 bases lying between them. This CDR3 region has 15 residues. CDR3 coding DNA: TGTGCCAGCAGCGACCAGGGCCCGGGGGCCAACGTCCTGACTTTC. Residues: CASSDQGPGANVLTF. The entire variable domain, with the rest obtained from reference TRBV2 and TRBJ2-6, is as follows: EPEVTQTPSHQVTQMGQEVILRCVPISNHLYFYWYRQILGQKVEFLVSFYNNEISEKSEIFDDQFSVERPDGSNFTLKIRSTKLEDSAMYFCASSDQGPGANVLTFGAGSRLTVL.

This clonotype was seen more than once but under ten times. CDR3 protein: CASSRDRSRVDIQYF. The CDR3 nucleotides are TGTGCCAGCAGTAGAGACAGGTCCCGGGTCGACATTCAGTACTTC. The J gene is TRBJ2-4, the V gene TRBV12-3 or TRBV12-4, with D possibly being TRBD1 (6 bases). CDR3 size: 15 residues. Between the trimmed V and J ends, which lost 5 bases and 8 bases, there was a span of 19 bases.

This chain connects TRBV7-2 to TRBJ1-1; unclear D gene. CDR3 length: 12 residues. Per germline, CDR1 SGHTA and CDR2 FQGNSA. Between the trimmed V and J ends, which lost 2 bases and 7 bases, there was a span of 8 bases. The CDR3 protein is CASSLMTREAFF. The CDR3 coding sequence is TGTGCCAGCAGCTTAATGACACGTGAAGCTTTCTTT.

This clonotype was seen repeatedly, ten times or more. This chain joins TRBV5-1 and TRBJ2-3; tentative D call: TRBD1 (5 bases). Germline V gives CDR1 SGHRS, CDR2 YFSETQ. This CDR3 has 14 residues. The V and J ends lost 1 base and 4 bases respectively, with 10 bases between them. CDR3 protein: CASSLSQGSDTQYF. In DNA form, the CDR3 reads TGCGCCAGCAGCTTGAGCCAGGGATCAGATACGCAGTATTTT.

V is TRBV7-9 and J is TRBJ2-3, with D unclear. Trimming removed 9 bases from V and 5 bases from J, with 15 bases in between. The germline CDR1 and CDR2 sequences are SEHNR and FQNEAQ (reference sequence). This CDR3 region has 13 residues. The CDR3 DNA reads as TGTGCCAGTAAGCAGGAGCATGGAGATACGCAGTATTTT. Protein product: CASKQEHGDTQYF.

The rearrangement links TRBV3-1 to TRBJ1-2; D is possibly TRBD1 (5 bases). CDR1 and CDR2 (germline): LGHDT, YNNKEL (reference sequence). V dropped 1 base and J dropped 4 bases, with 19 bases sitting between them. The CDR3 spans 17 residues. The CDR3 DNA reads as TGTGCCAGCAGCCAAGCAGGAGCGGTTGGGGGTGGCTATGGCTACACCTTC. The encoded protein is CASSQAGAVGGGYGYTF. Variable domain in full (rest from reference TRBV3-1 and TRBJ1-2): DTAVSQTPKYLVTQMGNDKSIKCEQNLGHDTMYWYKQDSKKFLKIMFSYNNKELIINETVPNRFSPKSPDKAHLNLHINSLELGDSAVYFCASSQAGAVGGGYGYTFGSGTRLTVV.

Ten or more counts support this clonotype. This chain connects TRBV5-1 to TRBJ1-1; D is unresolved. Deletions cut 4 bases from V and 3 bases from J, with 10 bases between. CDR1 and CDR2 from the germline V gene are SGHRS and YFSETQ. The CDR3 length is 13 residues. The CDR3 reads CASSPSGDTEAFF. CDR3 bases: TGCGCCAGCAGCCCGAGTGGGGACACTGAAGCTTTCTTT.

This clonotype has just a few counts. This rearrangement joins TRBV29-1 to TRBJ2-2; D is unclear. This CDR3 has 12 amino acids. The germline gives CDR1 SQVTM, CDR2 ANQGSEA. V dropped 3 bases and J dropped 8 bases, with 10 bases sitting between them. The CDR3 coding sequence is TGCAGCGTTGAGGAAAGGGCTGGGGAGCTGTTTTTT. It is translated as CSVEERAGELFF.

This clonotype was found many times. The V call is TRBV29-1, the J call TRBJ2-1; 9 bases line up with TRBD2. Germline CDR1 and CDR2: SQVTM and ANQGSEA. V shed 7 bases and J 9 bases; nucleotides not matched to a gene: 4. CDR3 length: 11 amino acids. The CDR3 DNA reads TGCAGCGGGGGTAGCGGGGGTGAGCAGTTCTTC. This codes for CSGGSGGEQFF.

This clonotype has a count of ten or more. The chain recombines TRBV14 with TRBJ1-2; the D is unclear. This CDR3 has 13 amino acids. The germline gives CDR1 SGHDN, CDR2 FVKESK. The ends were cut back, 3 bases at V and 4 bases at J, with 9 bases in the middle. The CDR3: CASSHGPSYGYTF. The CDR3 DNA is TGTGCCAGCAGCCACGGACCTTCCTATGGCTACACCTTC.

Only a few counts were recorded for this clonotype. The chain links TRBV27 to TRBJ1-5, with no clear D. Germline V gene sequence: CDR1 MNHEY, CDR2 SMNVEV (reference sequence). Trimming stripped 2 bases from V and 4 bases from J, with 3 bases between. The CDR3 covers 12 residues. The CDR3 sequence is CASSLINQPQHF. CDR3 bases: TGTGCCAGCAGTTTAATAAATCAGCCCCAGCATTTT.

The V gene is TRBV4-3, the J gene TRBJ1-2; 9 bases line up with TRBD1. This CDR3 spans 15 amino acids. With V trimmed by 0 bases and J by 3 bases, 2 bases remained unmatched. Germline loops: CDR1 LGHNA, CDR2 YSLEER. DNA for the CDR3: TGCGCCAGCAGCCAAGAACGACAGGGGGACTATGGCTACACCTTC. Its translation is CASSQERQGDYGYTF.

This clonotype has more than one count but fewer than ten. The J gene is TRBJ2-1, the V gene TRBV7-2; 7 bases match TRBD2. V shed 3 bases and J 8 bases; nucleotides not matched to a gene: 4. This CDR3 is built from 13 residues. From germline, CDR1 is SGHTA and CDR2 FQGNSA. For the CDR3, the DNA is TGTGCCAGCAGCTTGAGGACTAGACATGAGCAGTTCTTC. Amino acids: CASSLRTRHEQFF.

The rearrangement uses TRBV5-4 and TRBJ2-3; D is uncertain. The germline V and J ends were trimmed by 1 base and 7 bases, with 7 bases remaining between them. The CDR3 runs 12 residues. Germline lookup yields CDR1 SGHNT and CDR2 YYREEE (reference sequence). CDR3 coding DNA: TGTGCCAGCAGCTTGAGTCCCTATACGCAGTATTTT. Translation gives CASSLSPYTQYF.

The J gene is TRBJ2-2, the V gene TRBV12-3 or TRBV12-4; 8 bases are a match to TRBD2. Germline trimming cut 4 bases from V and 4 bases from J; bases unmatched to any gene: 5. The CDR3 loop spans 15 amino acids. CDR3 sequence: CASSSAGGFTGELFF. The CDR3 DNA sequence: TGTGCCAGCAGTTCCGCGGGGGGCTTCACCGGGGAGCTGTTTTTT.

The J gene is TRBJ2-5, the V gene TRBV7-2; D perhaps matches TRBD1 (5 bases). This CDR3 has 14 amino acids. In germline, CDR1 is SGHTA, CDR2 FQGNSA. V lost 2 bases, J lost 2 bases, and 9 bases lay in between. The CDR3 region is CASSLWTLQETQYF. In nucleotides, the CDR3 is TGTGCCAGCAGCTTATGGACATTACAAGAGACCCAGTACTTC.

V usage is TRBV20-1 and J usage is TRBJ2-1; D possibly matches TRBD1 or TRBD2 (5 bases each). The germline V and J ends were trimmed by 2 bases and 2 bases, with 16 bases remaining between them. This CDR3 is built from 16 residues. Germline assignment: CDR1 DFQATT and CDR2 SNEGSKA (reference sequence). Here the CDR3 DNA reads TGCAGTGCTAGACCATCGACCGGGGCAACCTACAATGAGCAGTTCTTC. This gives the protein CSARPSTGATYNEQFF.

The genes are TRBV3-1 and TRBJ2-1, with 10 bases matching TRBD2. Germline V gene data show CDR1 as LGHDT and CDR2 as YNNKEL (reference sequence). V was clipped by 5 bases and J by 4 bases; unmatched bases: 8. The CDR3 extends over 16 amino acids. CDR3 sequence (DNA): TGTGCCAGCAGCTTTTCCGCTAGCGGGGGATACAATGAGCAGTTCTTC. Its translation is CASSFSASGGYNEQFF.

The rearrangement joins TRBV20-1 to TRBJ2-7, with D possibly being TRBD2 (5 bases). This CDR3 comprises 13 residues. Between the trimmed V and J ends, which lost 0 bases and 4 bases, there was a span of 10 bases. CDR1 and CDR2 from the germline V gene are DFQATT and SNEGSKA (reference sequence). CDR3 bases: TGCAGTGCTAGAGATAACCTAGCTTACGAGCAGTACTTC. Translating it yields CSARDNLAYEQYF.

V and J are TRBV4-2 and TRBJ2-3; D is possibly TRBD1 (5 bases). From germline, CDR1 is LGHNA and CDR2 YNFKEQ. Trimming removed 2 bases from V and 0 bases from J, with 21 bases in between. The CDR3 runs 19 residues. CDR3 in DNA: TGTGCCAGCAGCCAATCCCCCGGTACAGGCAAAGCTAGCACAGATACGCAGTATTTT. This translates into CASSQSPGTGKASTDTQYF.

This clonotype was detected many times. V is TRBV12-3 or TRBV12-4 and J is TRBJ2-3, with 10 bases identical to TRBD2. This CDR3 comprises 15 residues. V lost 5 bases, J lost 4 bases, and 6 bases stayed unmatched. The CDR3 DNA follows: TGTGCCAGCAGTACCAGCGGGGGGGCCGCAGATACGCAGTATTTT. Amino acid sequence: CASSTSGGAADTQYF.

J is TRBJ1-2 and V is TRBV29-1; maybe TRBD1 (5 bases). The V and J ends lost 7 bases and 0 bases respectively, with 12 bases between them. The germline V gene encodes CDR1 SQVTM and CDR2 ANQGSEA. The CDR3 has 13 residues. The CDR3 spells CSGGTGANYGYTF. CDR3 in DNA: TGCAGCGGGGGGACGGGAGCTAACTATGGCTACACCTTC.

This clonotype occurred many times. The V gene is TRBV28, the J gene TRBJ2-7; 7 bases align to TRBD2. V lost 6 bases and J lost 2; bases outside the gene matches: 4. Per the germline V gene, CDR1 is MDHEN and CDR2 is SYDVKM. CDR3 size: 13 residues. The DNA for the CDR3 is TGTGCCAGCAGGGGGACTACGACCTACGAGCAGTACGTC. Amino acids: CASRGTTTYEQYV.

Only a few counts were recorded for this clonotype. V usage is TRBV9 and J usage is TRBJ2-7; a possible D gene is TRBD1 (8 bases). The CDR3 runs 16 residues. CDR1 is SGDLS, CDR2 YYNGEE, per germline. V was trimmed by 2 bases and J by 7 bases, leaving 22 bases between them. In DNA, the CDR3 is TGTGCCAGCAGCGTCGGGGGGCGGACAGGGAGGGCGGAGCAGTACTTC. Translation: CASSVGGRTGRAEQYF.

This clonotype appeared a few times. This chain joins TRBV7-6 and TRBJ1-1; D is ambiguous. V lost 1 base, J lost 4 bases, and 10 bases lay in between. CDR1 and CDR2 (germline): SGHVS, FNYEAQ. There are 14 residues in the CDR3. The CDR3, as DNA: TGTGCCAGCAGCTTAGTTTCCCTGGGCACTGAAGCTTTCTTT. It translates to CASSLVSLGTEAFF.